Below, one T cell receptor beta chain is given with its context. The CDR3 runs to 15 residues. CDR1 and CDR2 from the germline V gene are SNHLY and FYNNEI. V lost 1 base, J lost 6 bases, and 15 bases lay in between. The method was immunoSEQ multiplex PCR; TCRdb's version includes in-frame clones alone and lacks a portion of them. Here the sample spans just under 100,000 clones, 93% being singletons. The record originates from a study of T cell changes during pregnancy in multiple sclerosis. This clonotype was sampled from a female donor with multiple sclerosis, enrolled in a pregnancy study. The source material was peripheral blood, sampled after pregnancy. This sequence joins TRBV2 and TRBJ1-2; no definite D call. The CDR3 DNA follows: TGTGCCAGCAGTGAAGGTTGGAACATGCAGGATGGCTACACCTTC. Amino acid sequence: CASSEGWNMQDGYTF.